The rows below give T cell receptor beta chains drawn from one sample of a study of a mutant IDH1 vaccine in newly diagnosed glioma. Using immunoSEQ multiplex PCR, the repertoire was profiled, and TCRdb retains in-frame clones only, with some absent. The sample consists of 110,000 or so clones, roughly 90% of them appearing once. Their recognized antigens are unknown. This material consisted of PBMCs, taken from a glioma patient whose treatment included an IDH1 peptide vaccine. The receptors derive from a woman in her forties or fifties with glioma. Both conserved end residues are part of each CDR3. Each record gives: clone size, J gene, V gene, D gene, CDR3 DNA, CDR3 protein. The D gene is left open where the match is weak. The size entry is marked missing in some rows and otherwise reads once, few, many or a size class.

size: .
J: TRBJ1-4
V: TRBV7-9
D: TRBD1
DNA: TGTGCCAGCAGCTTTGGACTACAGGGGAATGAAAAACTGTTTTTT
CDR3: CASSFGLQGNEKLFF

size: .
J: TRBJ1-6
V: TRBV5-1
D: .
DNA: TGCGCCAGCAGCGATAGGTTCGGTTCACCCCTCCACTTT
CDR3: CASSDRFGSPLHF

size: few
J: TRBJ1-1
V: TRBV29-1
D: .
DNA: TGCAGCGCCCTTGTGGATCTGAACACTGAAGCTTTCTTT
CDR3: CSALVDLNTEAFF

size: once
J: TRBJ2-7
V: TRBV27
D: TRBD2
DNA: TGTGCCAGCAGTTTACCTATCCCTCTAGCGGGAGAGTCTCCCCGCTCCTACGAGCAGTACTTC
CDR3: CASSLPIPLAGESPRSYEQYF

size: .
J: TRBJ2-7
V: TRBV27
D: TRBD2
DNA: TGTGCCAGCAGTTTACGGGGGCGGGGGGCATTGTCCTACGAGCAGTACTTC
CDR3: CASSLRGRGALSYEQYF

size: .
J: TRBJ1-1
V: TRBV14
D: .
DNA: TGTGCCAGCAGCCAGGGTAGGTGGACTGAAGCTTTCTTT
CDR3: CASSQGRWTEAFF

size: once
J: TRBJ2-1
V: TRBV7-3
D: TRBD2
DNA: TGTGCCAGCAGCCTTCACCTTTCTAGCGGGCCCGGGAATGAGCAGTTCTTC
CDR3: CASSLHLSSGPGNEQFF

size: .
J: TRBJ2-7
V: TRBV6-1
D: .
DNA: TGTGCCAGCAGTGTCGACATTTACGAGCAGTACTTC
CDR3: CASSVDIYEQYF

size: .
J: TRBJ2-7
V: TRBV30
D: .
DNA: TGTGCCTGGAGGACGGGACAATCCTACGAGCAGTACTTC
CDR3: CAWRTGQSYEQYF

size: .
J: TRBJ1-1
V: TRBV6-5
D: .
DNA: TGTGCCAGCAGTGAAGCGGGAAACACTGAAGCTTTCTTT
CDR3: CASSEAGNTEAFF

size: .
J: TRBJ2-5
V: TRBV29-1
D: TRBD2
DNA: TGCAGCGCAATCCTGATGGTAGCGGGAGTGGTGGGGGAGACCCAGTACTTC
CDR3: CSAILMVAGVVGETQYF

size: .
J: TRBJ2-7
V: TRBV28
D: TRBD1
DNA: TGTGCCAGCAGTTTACCGACAGGGTATTACGAGCAGTACTTC
CDR3: CASSLPTGYYEQYF

size: .
J: TRBJ2-3
V: TRBV7-2
D: .
DNA: TGTGCCAGCAGCTTAGCCGGGGCTCATTGGGATACGCAGTATTTT
CDR3: CASSLAGAHWDTQYF

size: .
J: TRBJ2-2
V: TRBV6-5
D: .
DNA: TGTGCCAGCAGTTACGCCGAAACCGGGGAGCTGTTTTTT
CDR3: CASSYAETGELFF

size: .
J: TRBJ2-2
V: TRBV9
D: .
DNA: TGTGCCAGCAGCGTGGCGGGGCATTATGCCGGGGAGCTGTTTTTT
CDR3: CASSVAGHYAGELFF

size: .
J: TRBJ2-1
V: TRBV30
D: .
DNA: TGTGCCTGGAGTGTACGTTCAGGGACTGAGCAGTTCTTC
CDR3: CAWSVRSGTEQFF